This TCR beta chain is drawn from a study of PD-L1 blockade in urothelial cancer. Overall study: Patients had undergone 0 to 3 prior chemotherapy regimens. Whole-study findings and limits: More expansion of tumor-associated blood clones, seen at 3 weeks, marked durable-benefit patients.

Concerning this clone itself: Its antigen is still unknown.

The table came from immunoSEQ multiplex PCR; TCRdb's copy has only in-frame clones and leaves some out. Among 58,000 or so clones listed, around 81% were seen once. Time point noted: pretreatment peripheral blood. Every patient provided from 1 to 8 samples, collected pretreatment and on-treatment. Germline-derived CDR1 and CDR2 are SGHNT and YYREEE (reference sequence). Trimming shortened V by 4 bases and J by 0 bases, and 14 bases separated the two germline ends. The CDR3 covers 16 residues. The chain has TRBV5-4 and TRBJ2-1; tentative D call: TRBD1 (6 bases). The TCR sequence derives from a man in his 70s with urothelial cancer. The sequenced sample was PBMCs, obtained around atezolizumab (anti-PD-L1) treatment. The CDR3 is CASSPIQGSSYNEQFF. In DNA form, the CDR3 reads TGTGCCAGCAGCCCGATACAGGGTAGCTCCTACAATGAGCAGTTCTTC.